These T cell receptor beta chains were read from a single sample in a study of early T cells in non-severe SARS-CoV-2 infection. TCRdb used MiXCR to reprocess the 5' RACE reads, holding one entry per CDR3 protein. The sample records tens of thousands of distinct CDR3 sequences, more than 6.5% being singletons. The sequenced material came from whole blood. These TCRs come from an adult who was a healthcare worker with PCR-confirmed SARS-CoV-2 infection or an uninfected control (not recorded which). CDR3s include the opening cysteine and the closing phenylalanine or tryptophan.

V gene: TRBV19
CDR3 protein: CASRIIGSYGYTF

V gene: TRBV20-1
CDR3 protein: CSASPGTQDIQYF

V gene: TRBV25-1
CDR3 protein: CASRFSGARETQYF

V gene: TRBV11-1
CDR3 protein: CASSPLEGADTQYF

V gene: TRBV20-1
CDR3 protein: CSASPGQGWHEQYF

V gene: TRBV20-1
CDR3 protein: CSARRPAGSSYEQYF

V gene: TRBV4-1
CDR3 protein: CASSQDRGREGPSTEAFF

V gene: TRBV20-1
CDR3 protein: CSAGGQGTYEQYF

V gene: TRBV12-3/TRBV12-4
CDR3 protein: CASRASPTGAAAFF

V gene: TRBV20-1
CDR3 protein: CSAPTVGGTEAFF

V gene: TRBV19
CDR3 protein: CASIPGAVGMNTGELFF

V gene: TRBV20-1
CDR3 protein: CSANEGSSDNSPLHF

V gene: TRBV6-1
CDR3 protein: CASSSGTGGIDEQFF

V gene: TRBV28
CDR3 protein: CASSLFLGQQETQYF

V gene: TRBV7-2
CDR3 protein: CASSLSLETQYF

V gene: TRBV15
CDR3 protein: CATSRDELGGTQYF

V gene: TRBV20-1
CDR3 protein: CSARDWDGTQYF

V gene: TRBV7-6
CDR3 protein: CASSLEPGTDTQYF

V gene: TRBV7-2
CDR3 protein: CASSPSFASMTNTEAFF

V gene: TRBV12-3/TRBV12-4
CDR3 protein: CASSLEGVPYNEQFF

V gene: TRBV5-1
CDR3 protein: CASTGVSYNEQFF

V gene: TRBV6-6
CDR3 protein: CASSLDRVRQYF

V gene: TRBV5-1
CDR3 protein: CASSLGPGNEQFF

V gene: TRBV20-1
CDR3 protein: CSARVGNRVDYGYTF

V gene: TRBV3-1
CDR3 protein: CASSPTEQLPFYEQYF

V gene: TRBV6-5
CDR3 protein: CASSLTGEVYGYTF